The 24 T cell receptor beta chains listed next were all sequenced from one sample in a study of cytomegalovirus exposure and HLA in healthy donors. Both 60 Vbeta primers and 13 Jbeta primers went into the PCR. The repertoire was sequenced with immunoSEQ multiplex PCR; TCRdb's copy has only in-frame clones and lacks some. The sample has roughly 100,000 clones; more than 75% are singletons. The source material was PBMCs. These receptors all stem from a woman aged 40 to 55 in good health and CMV-seronegative.

The chain carries TRBV4-3 and TRBJ2-1, with a weak D call TRBD1 (6 bases). With 0 bases removed from V and 7 bases from J, the gap between germline ends came to 19 bases. This CDR3 comprises 17 residues. Per germline, CDR1 LGHNA and CDR2 YSLEER. The CDR3 DNA reads as TGCGCCAGCAGCCAAGATGGGGTACAGGGTGGTTGGAATGAGCAGTTCTTC. This codes for CASSQDGVQGGWNEQFF.

The chain joins TRBV19 to TRBJ2-1; 10 bases fit TRBD2. The V and J ends lost 4 bases and 7 bases, in that order; junction bases with no gene match: 13. CDR1 LNHDA and CDR2 SQIVND come from the germline V gene (reference sequence). The CDR3 is 17 residues long. The DNA for the CDR3 is TGTGCCAGTAGTACCCACGGGGCAGCGGGAGGGAGAAATGAGCAGTTCTTC. Residues: CASSTHGAAGGRNEQFF.

This chain connects TRBV29-1 to TRBJ1-2; 10 positions agree with TRBD1. Germline V gene sequence: CDR1 SQVTM, CDR2 ANQGSEA. The ends lost 3 bases at V and 8 bases at J; junction bases unmatched: 3. The CDR3 is made up of 12 amino acids. Written as DNA, the CDR3 is TGCAGCGTTGACGGGACAGGGGCGGGCTACACCTTC. This translates into CSVDGTGAGYTF. Together with reference TRBV29-1 and TRBJ1-2, the CDR3 gives the full variable domain: SAVISQKPSRDICQRGTSLTIQCQVDSQVTMMFWYRQQPGQSLTLIATANQGSEATYESGFVIDKFPISRPNLTFSTLTVSNMSPEDSSIYLCSVDGTGAGYTFGSGTRLTVV.

Only a few counts were recorded for this clone. V and J are TRBV6-1 and TRBJ2-7, with D possibly matching TRBD1 (6 bases). Germline V CDR1 and CDR2: MNHNS, SASEGT. This CDR3 has 15 amino acids. V shed 4 bases and J shed 1 base, with 14 bases lying between them. CDR3 nucleotide sequence: TGTGCCAGCAGTGTGACAGGTGGCAATTCCTACGAGCAGTACTTC. Protein: CASSVTGGNSYEQYF.

The chain uses TRBV4-1 and TRBJ2-7; 10 bases are shared with TRBD2. V was clipped by 4 bases and J by 4 bases; unmatched bases: 16. Germline values: CDR1 MGHRA, CDR2 YSYEKL. The CDR3 is 18 residues long. CDR3 sequence: CASSPRLAGFSVEYEQYF. DNA for the CDR3: TGCGCCAGCAGCCCGCGACTAGCGGGCTTTAGTGTGGAATACGAGCAGTACTTC.

This clone came up once. The chain recombines TRBV28 with TRBJ1-2, with TRBD1 identical over 7 bases. The germline gives CDR1 MDHEN, CDR2 SYDVKM. This CDR3 comprises 14 residues. After removal of 5 bases from V and 4 bases from J, the junction contained 7 bases not matched to a gene. The CDR3, as DNA: TGTGCCAGCAGTGTAACAGGGGACGGCTATGGCTACACCTTC. Translating gives CASSVTGDGYGYTF.

This clone was seen more than once but under ten times. The V and J genes are TRBV7-9 and TRBJ2-3, with 9 bases matching TRBD2. Germline CDR1 is SEHNR and CDR2 is FQNEAQ (reference sequence). Germline trimming cut 6 bases from V and 5 bases from J; bases unmatched to any gene: 9. The CDR3 consists of 15 residues. CDR3 in amino acids: CASRGIAGEGDTQYF. In nucleotides, the CDR3 is TGTGCCAGCAGGGGGATAGCGGGAGAGGGAGATACGCAGTATTTT.

This chain connects TRBV9 to TRBJ2-2; 8 bases agree with TRBD2. With V trimmed by 4 bases and J by 3 bases, 8 bases remained unmatched. Germline CDR1 reads SGDLS; CDR2 reads YYNGEE. CDR3 size: 16 residues. Here the CDR3 DNA reads TGTGCCAGCAGCCAAGCACGGACTAGCTACACCGGGGAGCTGTTTTTT. Its translation: CASSQARTSYTGELFF. Based on the CDR3 plus reference TRBV9 and TRBJ2-2, the full variable domain is DSGVTQTPKHLITATGQRVTLRCSPRSGDLSVYWYQQSLDQGLQFLIQYYNGEERAKGNILERFSAQQFPDLHSELNLSSLELGDSALYFCASSQARTSYTGELFFGEGSRLTVL.

A single count supports this clone. J is TRBJ2-6 and V is TRBV4-3; 8 bases align to TRBD1. Germline V gene sequence: CDR1 LGHNA, CDR2 YSLEER. J gave up 2 bases and V 1 base, and 1 base lay outside the gene matches. This CDR3 is 16 amino acids long. The CDR3 is CASSQAGGTGANVLTF. In nucleotides, the CDR3 is TGCGCCAGCAGCCAAGCAGGGGGCACTGGGGCCAACGTCCTGACTTTC.

V is TRBV18 and J is TRBJ1-4, with D unclear. The V end was cut by 3 bases, the J end by 0 bases, with 5 bases between. CDR1 KGHSH and CDR2 LQKENI come from the germline V gene. The CDR3 contains 14 residues. CDR3 loop: CASSPLATNEKLFF. Here the CDR3 DNA reads TGTGCCAGCTCACCCCTTGCAACTAATGAAAAACTGTTTTTT. The full variable domain, rest sourced from reference TRBV18 and TRBJ1-4, is NAGVMQNPRHLVRRRGQEARLRCSPMKGHSHVYWYRQLPEEGLKFMVYLQKENIIDESGMPKERFSAEFPKEGPSILRIQQVVRGDSAAYFCASSPLATNEKLFFGSGTQLSVL.

This sequence joins TRBV7-3 and TRBJ2-1, with 8 bases identical to TRBD2. The germline gives CDR1 SGHTA, CDR2 FQGTGA. The CDR3 has 17 residues. V dropped 5 bases and J dropped 4; count of bases not matched to a gene: 13. CDR3 region: CASSPPFGRAGYNEQFF. CDR3 coding DNA: TGTGCCAGCAGCCCCCCCTTCGGGAGGGCCGGGTACAATGAGCAGTTCTTC.

The chain recombines TRBV5-1 with TRBJ2-1; 8 bases fit TRBD2. CDR1 is SGHRS and CDR2 is YFSETQ in the germline V gene. The CDR3 runs 15 residues. Losses at the gene ends were 2 bases for V and 6 bases for J; bases not matched to a gene: 7. The chain's CDR3 is CASSFAAGAGNEQFF. The CDR3 region has the DNA TGCGCCAGCAGCTTCGCAGCGGGAGCTGGCAATGAGCAGTTCTTC.

DNA of the CDR3: TGTGCCAGCAGGGTCGGGACAGGGGTCCGATATGGCTACACCTTC. Its translation is CASRVGTGVRYGYTF. The V and J genes are TRBV6-5 and TRBJ1-2, with TRBD1 matching over 10 bases. Germline loops: CDR1 MNHEY, CDR2 SVGAGI. With 6 bases clipped from V and 5 bases from J, the junction kept 9 bases outside the gene matches. This CDR3 is 15 amino acids long.

The chain is built from TRBV7-2 and TRBJ2-7; no clear D gene. V lost 5 bases and J lost 1, with 15 bases in between. The CDR3 totals 15 residues. In germline, CDR1 is SGHTA, CDR2 FQGNSA. CDR3 sequence (DNA): TGTGCCAGCAGCCCCACTCCGAGGCGGTCCTACGAGCAGTACTTC. The encoded protein is CASSPTPRRSYEQYF.

V is TRBV28 and J is TRBJ1-5; D is unresolved. Per germline, CDR1 MDHEN and CDR2 SYDVKM. The length of the CDR3 is 15 residues. V lost 5 bases and J 3 bases, leaving 14 bases between the germline ends. This CDR3 reads CASSPVAPPNQPQHF. The DNA of the CDR3 is TGTGCCAGCAGTCCTGTAGCTCCCCCCAATCAGCCCCAGCATTTT.

The chain is built from TRBV6-5 and TRBJ2-1; weak D call: TRBD1 (8 bases). The V end was cut by 5 bases, the J end by 10 bases, with 21 bases between. Looked up from germline, CDR1 is MNHEY and CDR2 is SVGAGI. This CDR3 spans 15 amino acids. The CDR3 loop reads CASSPRGVRDREQFF. The CDR3 DNA follows: TGTGCCAGCAGTCCACGGGGGGTAAGGGACAGGGAGCAGTTCTTC.

V gene TRBV5-1 combines with J gene TRBJ2-7; D not certain. The germline V gene encodes CDR1 SGHRS and CDR2 YFSETQ. The CDR3 is 14 residues long. The germline V and J ends were trimmed by 0 bases and 1 base, with 8 bases remaining between them. CDR3 DNA: TGCGCCAGCAGCTTGGGGCTAGGTTCCTACGAGCAGTACTTC. This encodes CASSLGLGSYEQYF.

V gene TRBV28 combines with J gene TRBJ1-2; TRBD1 agrees at 7 bases. CDR1 MDHEN and CDR2 SYDVKM come from the germline V gene. The CDR3 is 13 residues long. V gave up 10 bases and J gave up 8 bases; unmatched junction bases: 13. The CDR3 sequence is CATIKTGRRGYTF. The CDR3 DNA follows: TGTGCCACCATTAAGACAGGGCGACGCGGCTACACCTTC.

V and J are TRBV6-4 and TRBJ2-3; 7 bases agree with TRBD2. This CDR3 has 13 amino acids. J was trimmed by 4 bases and V by 8 bases; bases with no gene match: 6. From germline, CDR1 is MRHNA and CDR2 SNTAGT. The CDR3 sequence: CASPRGVADTQYF. The CDR3 region has the DNA TGTGCCAGCCCCCGGGGGGTCGCAGATACGCAGTATTTT.

This chain uses TRBV5-1 with TRBJ1-1; D not resolved. Per germline, CDR1 SGHRS and CDR2 YFSETQ. V lost 4 bases, J lost 3 bases, and 16 bases lay in between. The CDR3 consists of 15 residues. The CDR3 protein is CASSQVPELDTEAFF. The CDR3, as DNA: TGCGCCAGCAGCCAGGTGCCAGAATTGGACACTGAAGCTTTCTTT.

The J gene is TRBJ2-7, the V gene TRBV6-5; weak D call: TRBD2 (7 bases). V lost 8 bases and J lost 3, with 20 bases in between. Germline CDR1 is MNHEY and CDR2 is SVGAGI. The CDR3 is made up of 15 amino acids. The CDR3 loop reads CASSPGEGQLYEQYF. CDR3 DNA: TGTGCCAGCTCCCCTGGGGAGGGACAACTCTACGAGCAGTACTTC.

V is TRBV28 and J is TRBJ1-2, with TRBD1 identical over 9 bases. V shed 7 bases, J shed 4 bases, and the junction held 4 bases outside the gene matches. Germline-derived CDR1 and CDR2 are MDHEN and SYDVKM. The CDR3 length is 13 residues. In DNA form, the CDR3 reads TGTGCCAGCAACCCGGACAGGGGCTATGGCTACACCTTC. This encodes CASNPDRGYGYTF.

The rearrangement uses TRBV30 and TRBJ2-3; TRBD2 aligns across 10 bases. The CDR3 runs 18 residues. Germline V gene sequence: CDR1 GTSNPN, CDR2 SVGIG (reference sequence). V shed 0 bases, J shed 4 bases, and the junction held 13 bases outside the gene matches. CDR3 region: CAWSVYGASGSWADTQYF. The CDR3 bases are TGTGCCTGGAGTGTGTACGGGGCTAGCGGGAGTTGGGCAGATACGCAGTATTTT.

The chain has TRBV27 and TRBJ2-2; 14 nucleotides match TRBD2. The ends lost 6 bases at V and 6 bases at J; junction bases unmatched: 6. This CDR3 is built from 16 residues. Germline V gene sequence: CDR1 MNHEY, CDR2 SMNVEV (reference sequence). CDR3 sequence (DNA): TGTGCCAGCAGCTCCCGACTAGCGGGAGGGCCCGGGGAGCTGTTTTTT. Translation gives CASSSRLAGGPGELFF.